These 20 T cell receptor beta chains share one sample of origin, sequenced in a study of spatial heterogeneity in lung cancer. Study-wide results and limits: Higher tumor mutation counts went along with higher counts of expanded intratumoral alpha and beta TCRs.

Time point indicated: sample taken at primary tumor resection. Their antigen targets remain unknown. TCRdb re-called the 5' RACE reads through MiXCR, storing one row per CDR3 protein. The repertoire includes about 100,000 distinct CDR3 sequences, around 4.3% of them detected once, and around 20% sits in the top ten. The sequences come from lung tumor tissue, collected at surgery. These receptors were collected from a male donor with early-stage non-small cell lung cancer.

The chain has TRBV6-5 and TRBJ2-1; 11 positions match TRBD2. Trimming took 6 bases from V and 1 from J; bases not matched to a gene: 8. From germline, CDR1 is MNHEY and CDR2 SVGAGI. The CDR3 has 17 amino acids. DNA of the CDR3: TGTGCCAGCAGAAGAACTAGCGGGAGTTCGTCCTACAATGAGCAGTTCTTC. It specifies CASRRTSGSSSYNEQFF.

This clonotype has at least ten counts. In nucleotides, the CDR3 is TGTGCCAGCTCGGAGGGGTCCGGACAGCCTGAAGCTTTCTTT. Translated: CASSEGSGQPEAFF. The chain joins TRBV18 to TRBJ1-1, with D perhaps matching TRBD1 (6 bases). V was pared by 6 bases and J by 6 bases, with 17 bases between. The CDR3 is 14 amino acids. Germline loops: CDR1 KGHSH, CDR2 LQKENI. The whole variable domain, filled in from reference TRBV18 and TRBJ1-1, reads NAGVMQNPRHLVRRRGQEARLRCSPMKGHSHVYWYRQLPEEGLKFMVYLQKENIIDESGMPKERFSAEFPKEGPSILRIQQVVRGDSAAYFCASSEGSGQPEAFFGQGTRLTVV.

This chain joins TRBV27 and TRBJ2-5; the D gene is possibly TRBD2 (7 bases). Germline CDR1 and CDR2: MNHEY and SMNVEV (reference sequence). The CDR3 is 16 amino acids. With 6 bases removed from V and 3 bases from J, the gap between germline ends came to 20 bases. CDR3 DNA: TGTGCCAGCAGGTTAGGGGGGGCCGCGGGGGAAGAGACCCAGTACTTC. It translates to CASRLGGAAGEETQYF.

The chain is built from TRBV11-2 and TRBJ2-3; no reliable D call. CDR3 length: 13 residues. V dropped 5 bases and J dropped 4 bases, with 10 bases sitting between them. Germline-derived CDR1 and CDR2 are SGHAT and FQNNGV. DNA of the CDR3: TGTGCCAGCAGCCCCGGACGGGCAGATACGCAGTATTTT. It encodes CASSPGRADTQYF.

This clonotype was recorded many times. CDR3 bases: TGTGCCAGCAGTCAGGTCCTAGGGGAAAAACTGTTTTTT. Translated: CASSQVLGEKLFF. The chain carries TRBV6-1 and TRBJ1-4; D unresolved. From germline, CDR1 is MNHNS and CDR2 SASEGT. CDR3 size: 13 residues. The V gene lost 5 bases and the J gene lost 8 bases, with 12 bases spanning the gap.

This clonotype was detected ten times or more. CDR3 in DNA: TGTGCCACCACCCGGGACCAGTACTTC. This codes for CATTRDQYF. The chain links TRBV7-9 to TRBJ2-5; D possibly corresponds to TRBD2 (5 bases). Trimming left V 10 bases short and J 10 bases short, with 10 bases between. Germline values: CDR1 SEHNR, CDR2 FQNEAQ (reference sequence). This CDR3 is 9 amino acids long. The whole variable domain, remainder taken from reference TRBV7-9 and TRBJ2-5, is DTGVSQNPRHKITKRGQNVTFRCDPISEHNRLYWYRQTLGQGPEFLTYFQNEAQLEKSRLLSDRFSAERPKGSFSTLEIQRTEQGDSAMYLCATTRDQYFGPGTRLLVL.

This clonotype showed up many times. The rearrangement joins TRBV27 to TRBJ2-2; 11 nucleotides agree with TRBD2. V lost 7 bases and J lost 5; bases outside the gene matches: 6. The germline V gene has CDR1 MNHEY and CDR2 SMNVEV (reference sequence). This CDR3 comprises 15 residues. This CDR3 is CASTPGLAETGELFF. The CDR3 DNA reads TGTGCCAGCACTCCGGGACTAGCGGAGACCGGGGAGCTGTTTTTT.

There are many counts of this clonotype. The V and J genes are TRBV5-1 and TRBJ1-5, with D uncertain. Looked up from germline, CDR1 is SGHRS and CDR2 is YFSETQ. The CDR3 covers 13 residues. Trimming took off 0 bases at V and 4 bases at J, with 5 bases between the two ends. The CDR3 loop is CASSLDRNQPQHF. The CDR3 nucleotides read TGCGCCAGCAGCTTGGACCGGAATCAGCCCCAGCATTTT.

The chain has TRBV7-9 and TRBJ2-3, with TRBD2 identical over 11 bases. The germline V gene encodes CDR1 SEHNR and CDR2 FQNEAQ (reference sequence). With 1 base clipped from V and 4 bases from J, the junction kept 4 bases outside the gene matches. This CDR3 region has 16 residues. The CDR3 DNA reads as TGTGCCAGCAGCTTAGGACTAGCGGGACGTGCAGATACGCAGTATTTT. It yields the protein CASSLGLAGRADTQYF. Drawing the rest from reference TRBV7-9 and TRBJ2-3, the complete variable domain is DTGVSQNPRHKITKRGQNVTFRCDPISEHNRLYWYRQTLGQGPEFLTYFQNEAQLEKSRLLSDRFSAERPKGSFSTLEIQRTEQGDSAMYLCASSLGLAGRADTQYFGPGTRLTVL.

This clonotype was recorded at least ten times. The chain combines TRBV25-1 with TRBJ2-7; 8 bases map to TRBD1. The CDR3 sequence is 13 residues long. J was trimmed by 1 base and V by 6 bases; bases with no gene match: 2. Germline lookup yields CDR1 MGHDK and CDR2 SYGVNS. The CDR3 nucleotides are TGTGCCAGCAGGGGACAGGCGTCCTACGAGCAGTACTTC. Amino acids: CASRGQASYEQYF.

This clonotype has ten or more counts. The gene calls are TRBV4-2 and TRBJ1-3; D not certain. CDR3 length: 16 amino acids. Germline CDR1 and CDR2: LGHNA and YNFKEQ. V dropped 3 bases and J dropped 0 bases, with 12 bases sitting between them. The CDR3 spells CASSHERWVSGNTIYF. The CDR3 DNA reads TGTGCCAGCAGCCACGAGCGGTGGGTCTCTGGAAACACCATATATTTT.

This clonotype was picked up many times. The V gene is TRBV7-9, the J gene TRBJ2-5; a weak D match, TRBD1 (5 bases). CDR1 and CDR2 (germline): SEHNR, FQNEAQ (reference sequence). The CDR3 is 15 amino acids. Trimming took off 3 bases at V and 2 bases at J, with 13 bases between the two ends. CDR3 protein: CASSFIPRAQETQYF. CDR3 DNA: TGTGCCAGCAGCTTTATCCCCAGGGCACAAGAGACCCAGTACTTC. The entire variable domain, with the rest obtained from reference TRBV7-9 and TRBJ2-5, is as follows: DTGVSQNPRHKITKRGQNVTFRCDPISEHNRLYWYRQTLGQGPEFLTYFQNEAQLEKSRLLSDRFSAERPKGSFSTLEIQRTEQGDSAMYLCASSFIPRAQETQYFGPGTRLLVL.

This clonotype has only a few counts. This chain joins TRBV5-1 and TRBJ1-3; no definite D call. Germline V gene sequence: CDR1 SGHRS, CDR2 YFSETQ. V lost 3 bases to trimming and J lost 3 bases, with 13 bases between them. The CDR3 has 15 residues. CDR3 in amino acids: CASSSSGRDGNTIYF. The CDR3 nucleotides read TGCGCCAGCAGCTCCTCCGGTCGAGATGGAAACACCATATATTTT.

This clonotype was detected many times. The chain carries TRBV29-1 and TRBJ1-2; 9 bases match TRBD1. CDR3 length: 14 residues. The germline CDR1 and CDR2 sequences are SQVTM and ANQGSEA. V lost 4 bases to trimming and J lost 5 bases; unmatched junction nucleotides: 8. The CDR3 here is CSVGGQGGEYGYTF. The CDR3 bases are TGCAGCGTTGGGGGACAGGGAGGGGAGTATGGCTACACCTTC. The full variable domain, completed using reference TRBV29-1 and TRBJ1-2, is SAVISQKPSRDICQRGTSLTIQCQVDSQVTMMFWYRQQPGQSLTLIATANQGSEATYESGFVIDKFPISRPNLTFSTLTVSNMSPEDSSIYLCSVGGQGGEYGYTFGSGTRLTVV.

This clonotype was recorded at least ten times. This chain joins TRBV7-8 and TRBJ2-3; D unresolved. Between the trimmed V and J ends, which lost 5 bases and 6 bases, there was a span of 9 bases. CDR1 is SGHVS, CDR2 FQNEAQ, per germline. This CDR3 contains 12 residues. The CDR3 DNA is TGTGCCAGCAGCCCAAGCAGGGATACGCAGTATTTT. Encoded protein: CASSPSRDTQYF.

There are many counts of this clonotype. The chain couples TRBV4-1 to TRBJ1-1; D gene ambiguous. CDR1 and CDR2 (germline): MGHRA, YSYEKL. The V gene lost 1 base and the J gene lost 6 bases, with 12 bases spanning the gap. The CDR3 is 14 residues long. The CDR3 here is CASSQADSSPEAFF. For the CDR3, the DNA is TGCGCCAGCAGCCAAGCCGACTCGTCCCCTGAAGCTTTCTTT.

This clonotype was seen at least ten times. This chain links TRBV2 with TRBJ2-2; 8 bases align to TRBD2. The CDR3 loop spans 16 amino acids. The germline V gene has CDR1 SNHLY and CDR2 FYNNEI. With V trimmed by 5 bases and J by 4 bases, 9 bases remained unmatched. The CDR3 DNA sequence: TGTGCCAGCAGTTTGACGGCGGGAGGTCCCACCGGGGAGCTGTTTTTT. This sequence encodes CASSLTAGGPTGELFF.

This clonotype was observed a few times. The rearrangement uses TRBV10-1 and TRBJ2-7; 7 bases agree with TRBD1. The CDR3 sequence is 14 residues long. V trimming: 3 bases; J trimming: 3 bases; junction bases outside the gene matches: 5. CDR1 is WNHNN and CDR2 is SYGVQD in the germline V gene (reference sequence). CDR3: CASSDGTASYEQYF. Here the CDR3 DNA reads TGCGCCAGCAGTGACGGGACAGCTAGCTACGAGCAGTACTTC.

This clonotype was detected many times. The genes are TRBV4-1 and TRBJ1-3, with D maybe TRBD1 (6 bases). The V and J ends lost 4 bases and 2 bases respectively, with 12 bases between them. From germline, CDR1 is MGHRA and CDR2 YSYEKL. The CDR3 has 15 amino acids. As DNA, the CDR3 is TGCGCCAGCAGCCGCTCACCAGGGGCTGGAAACACCATATATTTT. Amino acids: CASSRSPGAGNTIYF.

This clonotype showed up just a few times. This chain connects TRBV12-3 or TRBV12-4 to TRBJ1-5; D unresolved. The CDR3 runs to 13 residues. V was pared by 6 bases and J by 6 bases, with 12 bases between. CDR3 amino acids: CASRLTRGQPQHF. CDR3 DNA sequence: TGTGCCAGCAGACTTACGAGAGGTCAGCCCCAGCATTTT.